This TCR beta chain is drawn from a study of T cell changes during pregnancy in multiple sclerosis. The data were produced by immunoSEQ multiplex PCR, yet TCRdb's version contains in-frame clones alone and is incomplete. Here the sample spans some 27,000 clones, around 86% being singletons. Sequenced material: CD4+ T cells from peripheral blood mononuclear cells, taken in the first trimester of pregnancy. The sequence was obtained from a female donor in good health, enrolled as a control in a pregnancy study.

This CDR3 is CASSLLPPTSGGAQTQYF. The DNA for the CDR3 is TGTGCCAGCAGCTTATTACCCCCGACTAGCGGGGGGGCCCAGACCCAGTACTTC. This chain connects TRBV7-3 to TRBJ2-5; 14 bases fit TRBD2. Unmatched junction bases numbered 11, after V lost 2 bases and J lost 6 bases. This CDR3 contains 18 residues. Per germline, CDR1 SGHTA and CDR2 FQGTGA.